This TCR beta chain was sequenced during a study of blood T cell repertoires in COVID-19. V was pared by 6 bases and J by 13 bases, with 18 bases between. Germline CDR1 is DFQATT and CDR2 is SNEGSKA (reference sequence). The CDR3 sequence is 11 residues long. Sequencing was performed with immunoSEQ multiplex PCR; in TCRdb, only in-frame clones are kept and a portion is missing. The sample contains some 230,000 clones, approximately 83% of which appear only once. The TCR originated in a woman aged 55-75 years with acute or convalescent COVID-19. The sample comprised peripheral blood. The chain uses TRBV20-1 and TRBJ1-2, with D tentatively TRBD1 (5 bases). The chain's CDR3 is CSAGSAGPGTF. Written as DNA, the CDR3 is TGCAGTGCCGGGAGCGCGGGACCGGGCACCTTC.